This entry lists 13 T cell receptor beta chains sequenced from one sample in a study of T cells expressing NK-cell markers. For each CDR3 protein, TCRdb gives one entry from its re-call of the 5' RACE reads, without DNA. Listed are approximately 22,000 distinct CDR3 sequences; roughly 58% falls within the top ten. Input material: blood T cells: a sorted CD56 or NKG2C T cell subset, CD4+ or CD8+ T cells, or bulk PBMC T cells (not recorded which). The receptors stem from a man aged 18-69 years in good health.

V usage is TRBV5-1 and J usage is TRBJ2-3; TCRdb calls TRBD1, which cannot be checked without DNA. CDR1 and CDR2 (germline): SGHRS, YFSETQ. CDR3 size: 15 residues. CDR3 sequence reads: CASSLESGRGRAQYF.

The V gene is TRBV7-9, the J gene TRBJ2-7. The CDR3 has 14 residues. Germline CDR1 SEHNR, CDR2 FQNEAQ (reference sequence). The CDR3 loop reads CASSFAVSFYEQYF. Full variable domain (outside the CDR3, taken from reference TRBV7-9 and TRBJ2-7): DTGVSQNPRHKITKRGQNVTFRCDPISEHNRLYWYRQTLGQGPEFLTYFQNEAQLEKSRLLSDRFSAERPKGSFSTLEIQRTEQGDSAMYLCASSFAVSFYEQYFGPGTRLTVT.

CDR3 protein: CAIGAPADTQYF. V and J are TRBV10-3 and TRBJ2-3. The CDR3 is made up of 12 amino acids. CDR1 ENHRY and CDR2 SYGVKD come from the germline V gene.

The rearrangement joins TRBV28 to TRBJ2-1; without DNA, the TCRdb call of TRBD2 cannot be checked. The CDR3 sequence is 14 residues long. Germline V lookup: CDR1 MDHEN, CDR2 SYDVKM. CDR3 sequence reads: CATEPAGEGNEQFF. The full variable domain, its missing parts supplied by reference TRBV28 and TRBJ2-1, is DVKVTQSSRYLVKRTGEKVFLECVQDMDHENMFWYRQDPGLGLRLIYFSYDVKMKEKGDIPEGYSVSREKKERFSLILESASTNQTSMYLCATEPAGEGNEQFFGPGTRLTVL.

The genes are TRBV7-9 and TRBJ2-2; as DNA is missing, the TRBD2 call by TCRdb cannot be tested. This CDR3 is 16 amino acids long. From germline, CDR1 is SEHNR and CDR2 FQNEAQ (reference sequence). The CDR3 loop reads CASNPRDRANTGELFF.

V is TRBV25-1 and J is TRBJ2-5; TCRdb returns TRBD2, unconfirmable since there is no DNA. This CDR3 is built from 16 residues. In germline, CDR1 is MGHDK, CDR2 SYGVNS. CDR3 region: CASSESLIAGERTQYF.

The V gene is TRBV7-2, the J gene TRBJ1-1; TCRdb names TRBD1, which stays unverified in the absence of DNA. This CDR3 comprises 16 residues. Looked up from germline, CDR1 is SGHTA and CDR2 is FQGNSA. CDR3 sequence reads: CASSLDGALMNTEAFF.

The CDR3: CASSHAPDKAKNIQYF. V is TRBV4-1 and J is TRBJ2-4; TCRdb selects TRBD1, and the lack of DNA leaves this call unchecked. This CDR3 is built from 16 residues. Germline loops: CDR1 MGHRA, CDR2 YSYEKL.

The J gene is TRBJ2-7, the V gene TRBV21-1; TCRdb's D call, TRBD1, is unchecked because there is no DNA. TRBV21-1 corresponds to a pseudogene. The CDR3 runs to 16 residues. The CDR3 region is CASSTPIHRDTYEQYF.

The rearrangement links TRBV12-3 or TRBV12-4 to TRBJ1-6; without DNA, the TCRdb call of TRBD1 cannot be checked. CDR3 length equals 15 residues. The CDR3 loop is CASSLSGRGNSPLHF.

The chain uses TRBV20-1 and TRBJ1-1; the D call from TCRdb, TRBD1, cannot be confirmed without DNA. There are 19 residues in the CDR3. Germline-derived CDR1 and CDR2 are DFQATT and SNEGSKA (reference sequence). CDR3 sequence: CSARDQIPKDRVGYTEAFF.

The chain has TRBV5-5 and TRBJ1-6. Germline V gene sequence: CDR1 SGHKS, CDR2 YYEKEE (reference sequence). The CDR3 consists of 13 residues. CDR3 protein: CASSRQPDSPLHF.

The chain combines TRBV29-1 with TRBJ2-5. Germline V CDR1 and CDR2: SQVTM, ANQGSEA. The CDR3 totals 13 residues. Here the CDR3 reads CSVEDLRSETQYF.